The 19 T cell receptor beta chains reported below all come from one sample, sequenced in a study of beta chain features in type 1 diabetes. Study-level results: Shorter TCRB CDR3s, moderately but significantly so, marked every one of the four CD4+ subsets in Type 1 diabetes patients.

These receptors have no identified antigens. Sequenced material consisted of expressed TCRB transcripts (all of the isolated RNA was reverse transcribed). Sequencing was performed with immunoSEQ multiplex PCR; in TCRdb, only in-frame clones are kept and a portion is missing. The sample has hundreds of thousands of clones; 15% are singletons. The sequenced sample consisted of naive CD4+ T cells from blood. The receptor source for this set is a man aged 18 to 30 with type 1 diabetes.

This clone was observed a handful of times. J is TRBJ2-3 and V is TRBV11-2, with 8 bases identical to TRBD1. V lost 4 bases and J lost 8; bases outside the gene matches: 20. Looked up from germline, CDR1 is SGHAT and CDR2 is FQNNGV. This CDR3 contains 18 residues. CDR3 sequence: CASSWALLGQGGAATQYF. The CDR3 region has the DNA TGTGCCAGCAGCTGGGCCCTCCTCGGACAGGGAGGAGCGGCTACGCAGTATTTT. The whole variable domain, filled in from reference TRBV11-2 and TRBJ2-3, reads EAGVAQSPRYKIIEKRQSVAFWCNPISGHATLYWYQQILGQGPKLLIQFQNNGVVDDSQLPKDRFSAERLKGVDSTLKIQPAKLEDSAVYLCASSWALLGQGGAATQYFGPGTRLTVL.

This clone showed up just a few times. The genes are TRBV28 and TRBJ1-6; D remains unclear. The CDR3 is 13 amino acids. From germline, CDR1 is MDHEN and CDR2 SYDVKM. Trimming took 11 bases from V and 14 from J, leaving 22 bases between them. CDR3 amino acids: CAHRRPTTRTLHF. CDR3 in DNA: TGTGCCCATCGACGACCGACGACTCGTACCCTCCACTTT.

This clone was seen once. The rearrangement uses TRBV6-5 and TRBJ2-1, with 10 bases matching TRBD2. V was pared by 2 bases and J by 4 bases, with 5 bases of the junction left unmatched. This CDR3 has 16 residues. Germline lookup yields CDR1 MNHEY and CDR2 SVGAGI. CDR3 loop: CASSYHGLAAYNEQFF. DNA of the CDR3: TGTGCCAGCAGTTACCATGGACTAGCGGCTTACAATGAGCAGTTCTTC.

This clone showed up just a few times. The rearrangement links TRBV25-1 to TRBJ2-5; 9 nucleotides align to TRBD2. CDR3 size: 14 residues. Germline V lookup: CDR1 MGHDK, CDR2 SYGVNS. The ends lost 1 base at V and 5 bases at J; junction bases unmatched: 2. The CDR3 is CASSESGTSETQYF. The CDR3 DNA sequence: TGTGCCAGCAGTGAATCAGGGACTAGCGAGACCCAGTACTTC.

V and J are TRBV18 and TRBJ1-2; possibly TRBD1 for D (5 bases). Germline V gene data show CDR1 as KGHSH and CDR2 as LQKENI. CDR3 size: 14 residues. V gave up 2 bases and J gave up 4 bases, with 11 bases separating them. Here the CDR3 reads CASSPTREGYGYTF. The CDR3 nucleotides are TGTGCCAGCTCACCAACCAGGGAGGGCTATGGCTACACCTTC. Full variable domain (missing parts from reference TRBV18 and TRBJ1-2): NAGVMQNPRHLVRRRGQEARLRCSPMKGHSHVYWYRQLPEEGLKFMVYLQKENIIDESGMPKERFSAEFPKEGPSILRIQQVVRGDSAAYFCASSPTREGYGYTFGSGTRLTVV.

In this sample, this clone turned up a few times. This sequence joins TRBV29-1 and TRBJ2-1; 7 bases line up with TRBD2. Germline loops: CDR1 SQVTM, CDR2 ANQGSEA. J lost 4 bases, V lost 4 bases, and 7 bases had no gene match. The CDR3 has 14 amino acids. CDR3 nucleotides: TGCAGCGTTGTTGCCCTAGCGGCTTACAATGAGCAGTTCTTC. This encodes CSVVALAAYNEQFF.

The chain carries TRBV7-2 and TRBJ1-2; D is undetermined. Per germline, CDR1 SGHTA and CDR2 FQGNSA. The V and J ends lost 6 bases and 1 base respectively, with 9 bases between them. The CDR3 covers 13 residues. The CDR3 protein is CASSGQHNYGYTF. CDR3 DNA sequence: TGTGCCAGCAGTGGGCAGCATAACTATGGCTACACCTTC.

The rearrangement uses TRBV27 and TRBJ2-1; 9 nucleotides line up with TRBD1. The trim removed 3 bases at V and 4 bases at J, leaving 16 bases unmatched. The CDR3 is 19 residues long. Germline V gene lookup returns CDR1 MNHEY and CDR2 SMNVEV (reference sequence). In nucleotides, the CDR3 is TGTGCCAGCAGTTTCCTGGGACAGGGAAAATTTCATACGTACAATGAGCAGTTCTTC. It encodes CASSFLGQGKFHTYNEQFF.

The chain carries TRBV7-9 and TRBJ2-5; the match to TRBD2 covers 7 bases. After removal of 6 bases from V and 0 bases from J, the junction contained 4 bases not matched to a gene. The CDR3 loop spans 14 amino acids. Germline loops: CDR1 SEHNR, CDR2 FQNEAQ (reference sequence). The CDR3: CASSSLANQETQYF. CDR3 bases: TGTGCCAGCAGTTCACTAGCGAACCAAGAGACCCAGTACTTC.

There are a few counts of this clone. The chain employs TRBV6-6 and TRBJ2-1; 7 nucleotides agree with TRBD2. This CDR3 region has 16 residues. Trimming at V came to 0 bases and at J to 6 bases, leaving 8 bases not matched to a gene. Looked up from germline, CDR1 is MNHNY and CDR2 is SVGAGI (reference sequence). In nucleotides, the CDR3 is TGTGCCAGCAGTTACTCGCGGGGGAAGAGTGTCAATGAGCAGTTCTTC. Amino acid sequence: CASSYSRGKSVNEQFF.

CDR3 in DNA: TGTGCCAGCAGCGAGCTTAGGAGGCGGGGGCGGAACTATGGCTACACCTTC. This encodes CASSELRRRGRNYGYTF. J is TRBJ1-2 and V is TRBV11-2; D is perhaps TRBD1 (6 bases). The CDR3 extends over 17 amino acids. CDR1 is SGHAT, CDR2 FQNNGV, per germline. V was trimmed by 5 bases and J by 2 bases, leaving 21 bases between them.

The rearrangement joins TRBV6-5 to TRBJ1-5, with unresolved D. V was cut by 2 bases and J by 2 bases, with 7 bases left in between. The CDR3 contains 14 residues. Germline V lookup: CDR1 MNHEY, CDR2 SVGAGI. The CDR3 DNA follows: TGTGCCAGCAGTTACGGAGGACGCAATCAGCCCCAGCATTTT. Translation: CASSYGGRNQPQHF.

The rearrangement links TRBV7-8 to TRBJ2-1, with D hard to call. This CDR3 region has 15 residues. The germline CDR1 and CDR2 sequences are SGHVS and FQNEAQ. Trimming took off 1 base at V and 6 bases at J, with 13 bases between the two ends. CDR3 sequence: CASSLGWRPLNEQFF. As DNA, the CDR3 is TGTGCCAGCAGCTTAGGGTGGCGGCCACTCAATGAGCAGTTCTTC.

This sequence joins TRBV30 and TRBJ2-1, with 9 bases aligning to TRBD2. Looked up from germline, CDR1 is GTSNPN and CDR2 is SVGIG (reference sequence). This CDR3 has 20 residues. J gave up 4 bases and V 1 base, and 20 bases lay outside the gene matches. The CDR3 coding sequence is TGTGCCTGGAGTGGTATAGCGGGGGAGGGGACGGGGACTCGATACAATGAGCAGTTCTTC. Amino acid sequence: CAWSGIAGEGTGTRYNEQFF. Full variable domain (rest looked up from reference TRBV30 and TRBJ2-1): SQTIHQWPATLVQPVGSPLSLECTVEGTSNPNLYWYRQAAGRGLQLLFYSVGIGQISSEVPQNLSASRPQDRQFILSSKKLLLSDSGFYLCAWSGIAGEGTGTRYNEQFFGPGTRLTVL.

This sequence joins TRBV27 and TRBJ2-4; TRBD2 might be the D (5 bases). The V and J ends lost 0 bases and 5 bases respectively, with 11 bases between them. This CDR3 has 15 residues. Per the germline V gene, CDR1 is MNHEY and CDR2 is SMNVEV (reference sequence). CDR3 DNA sequence: TGTGCCAGCAGTTTATCGTCGGGGATGGAAAACATTCAGTACTTC. Translated, it gives CASSLSSGMENIQYF.

This clone showed up just once. The rearrangement uses TRBV9 and TRBJ1-2; D is undetermined. Germline loops: CDR1 SGDLS, CDR2 YYNGEE. V lost 0 bases to trimming and J lost 2 bases, with 5 bases between them. This CDR3 comprises 13 residues. CDR3 amino acids: CASSVAENYGYTF. The CDR3 nucleotides are TGTGCCAGCAGCGTAGCAGAAAACTATGGCTACACCTTC.

The sample holds a few counts of this clone. The chain carries TRBV4-3 and TRBJ1-6; D perhaps matches TRBD1 (6 bases). V lost 4 bases to trimming and J lost 7 bases, with 14 bases between them. This CDR3 has 15 residues. Per the germline V gene, CDR1 is LGHNA and CDR2 is YSLEER. The CDR3 protein is CASSLSPGENSPLHF. CDR3 in DNA: TGCGCCAGCAGCCTCTCGCCAGGGGAAAATTCACCCCTCCACTTT.

This clone was counted between two and nine times. The rearrangement links TRBV4-3 to TRBJ1-2; no reliable D call. Germline CDR1 is LGHNA and CDR2 is YSLEER. V was pared by 1 base and J by 4 bases, with 10 bases between. The CDR3 runs 14 residues. The CDR3 protein is CASSQASDFYGYTF. As DNA, the CDR3 is TGCGCCAGCAGCCAAGCTTCCGACTTCTATGGCTACACCTTC.

This clone was detected only a few times. J is TRBJ2-7 and V is TRBV27; TRBD2 might be the D (5 bases). The germline V gene has CDR1 MNHEY and CDR2 SMNVEV (reference sequence). The length of the CDR3 is 16 residues. V was clipped by 7 bases and J by 9 bases, with 28 bases between them. The CDR3 reads CASTLFYGRGEKRQYF. The CDR3 region has the DNA TGTGCCAGCACCCTATTCTATGGACGGGGAGAGAAGCGGCAGTACTTC.